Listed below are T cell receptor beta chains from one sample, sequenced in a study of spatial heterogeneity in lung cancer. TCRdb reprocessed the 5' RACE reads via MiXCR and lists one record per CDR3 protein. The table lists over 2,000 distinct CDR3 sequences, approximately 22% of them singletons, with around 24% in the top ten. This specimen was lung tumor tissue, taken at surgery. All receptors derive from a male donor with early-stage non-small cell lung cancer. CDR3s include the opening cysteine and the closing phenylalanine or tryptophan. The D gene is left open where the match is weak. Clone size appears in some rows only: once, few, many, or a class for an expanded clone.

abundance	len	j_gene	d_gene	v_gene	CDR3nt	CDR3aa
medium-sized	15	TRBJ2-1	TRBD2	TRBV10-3	TGTGCCATCAGTGACGAGACTAGCGTTACGAATGAGCAGTTCTTC	CAISDETSVTNEQFF
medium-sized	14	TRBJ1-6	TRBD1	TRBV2	TGTGCCAGCAGTTCCTGGACAGGGAACTCACCCCTCCACTTT	CASSSWTGNSPLHF
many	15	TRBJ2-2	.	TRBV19	TGTGCCAGTAGTAAGGGGCAGAAAAACACCGGGGAGCTGTTTTTT	CASSKGQKNTGELFF
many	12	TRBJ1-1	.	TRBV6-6	TGTGCCAGCAGTCCCCCCCAGGGGGAAGCTTTCTTT	CASSPPQGEAFF
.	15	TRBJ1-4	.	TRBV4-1	TGCGCCAGCAGCCAAGATCGACAGGCGAATGAAAAACTGTTTTTT	CASSQDRQANEKLFF
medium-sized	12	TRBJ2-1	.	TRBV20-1	TGCAGTGCTAGGGACTTGTACAATGAGCAGTTCTTC	CSARDLYNEQFF
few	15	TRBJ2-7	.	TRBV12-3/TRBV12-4	TGTGCCAGCACGGAAGGGGGACTCCTCTTCCACGAGCAGTACTTC	CASTEGGLLFHEQYF
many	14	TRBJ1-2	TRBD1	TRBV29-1	TGCAGCGTCTTGACAGGGGGCTTCAACTATGGCTACACCTTC	CSVLTGGFNYGYTF
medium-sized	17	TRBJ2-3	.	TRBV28	TGTGCCAGCAGTGTACTCTACGGGGGGCGCCGCACAGATACGCAGTATTTT	CASSVLYGGRRTDTQYF
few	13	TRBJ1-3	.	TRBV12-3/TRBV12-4	TGTGCCAGCAGTCCAGGCTCTGGAAACACCATATATTTT	CASSPGSGNTIYF
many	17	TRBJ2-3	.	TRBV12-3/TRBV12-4	TGTGCCAGCAGTTTAGCGGGAGGGGGTCCTCGCACAGATACGCAGTATTTT	CASSLAGGGPRTDTQYF
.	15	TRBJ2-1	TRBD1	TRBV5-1	TGCGCCAGCAGCTTGGCTGGGACAGGGGACAATGAGCAGTTCTTC	CASSLAGTGDNEQFF
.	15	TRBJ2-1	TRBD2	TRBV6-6	TGTGCCAGCAGTTCCGCGGGGGGTTCCTACAATGAGCAGTTCTTC	CASSSAGGSYNEQFF
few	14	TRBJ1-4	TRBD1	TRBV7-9	TGTGCCAGCAGCTTTGGACAGGGGTCTGAAAAACTGTTTTTT	CASSFGQGSEKLFF
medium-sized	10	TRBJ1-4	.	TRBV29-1	TGCAGCGTTGCAGGGGAAAAACTGTTTTTT	CSVAGEKLFF
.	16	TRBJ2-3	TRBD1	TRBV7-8	TGTGCCAGCAGGAGTGACAGGGGGCGATTAACAGATACGCAGTATTTT	CASRSDRGRLTDTQYF
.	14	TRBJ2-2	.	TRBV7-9	TGTGCCAGCAGCTTTACCCATCTCACCGGGGAGCTGTTTTTT	CASSFTHLTGELFF
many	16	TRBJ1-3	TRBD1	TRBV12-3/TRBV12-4	TGTGCCAGCAGTAGATTGGGACAGGGGGGTGGAAACACCATATATTTT	CASSRLGQGGGNTIYF
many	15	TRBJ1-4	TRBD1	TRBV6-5	TGTGCCAGCAGTTACTTGGGGACAGGGGAAAATAGACTGTTTTTT	CASSYLGTGENRLFF
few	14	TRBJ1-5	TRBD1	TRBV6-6	TGTGCCAGCAGCACAGGGGGCTGGGGTCAGCCCCAGCATTTT	CASSTGGWGQPQHF
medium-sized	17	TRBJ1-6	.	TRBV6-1	TGTGCCAGCAGTGAACTGGGAAAAGGACAGAGAAATTCACCCCTCCACTTT	CASSELGKGQRNSPLHF
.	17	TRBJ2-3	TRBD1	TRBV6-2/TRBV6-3	TGTGCCAGCAGTTACAACAGGGGGAGCCCCGGGACAGATACGCAGTATTTT	CASSYNRGSPGTDTQYF
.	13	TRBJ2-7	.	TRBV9	TGTGCCAGCAGTGCCCGGGACATTGACGAGCAGTACTTC	CASSARDIDEQYF
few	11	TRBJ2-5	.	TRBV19	TGTGCCACTGAACAACAAGAGACCCAGTACTTC	CATEQQETQYF
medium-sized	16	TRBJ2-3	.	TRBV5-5	TGTGCCAGCAGTGGGGAAAGAGGGGCTAGCACAGATACGCAGTATTTT	CASSGERGASTDTQYF
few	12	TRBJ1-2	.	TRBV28	TGTGCCAGCAGTTTACGGGCCTATGGCTACACCTTC	CASSLRAYGYTF
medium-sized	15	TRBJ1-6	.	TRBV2	TGTGCCAGCATTATGACAGGCAACTATAATTCACCCCTCCACTTT	CASIMTGNYNSPLHF
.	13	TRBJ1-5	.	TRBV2	TGTGCCAGCAGCCTGACACCCAATCAGCCCCAGCATTTT	CASSLTPNQPQHF
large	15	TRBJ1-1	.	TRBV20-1	TGCAGTGCTAGCATGAGAGTAGGGTCGAGAACTGAAGCTTTCTTT	CSASMRVGSRTEAFF
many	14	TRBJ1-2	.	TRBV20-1	TGCAGTGCTTCACGGGGCTCGTATTTATATGGCTACACCTTC	CSASRGSYLYGYTF
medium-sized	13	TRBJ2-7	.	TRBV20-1	TGCAGTGCTAGAGGGCCGGTTTCCTACGAGCAGTACTTC	CSARGPVSYEQYF
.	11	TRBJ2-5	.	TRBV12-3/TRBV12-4	TGTGCCAGCAGTTTTAGGGAGACCCAGTACTTC	CASSFRETQYF
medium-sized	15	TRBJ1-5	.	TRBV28	TGTGCCAGCAGTCCCCCAGGGACACGCAATCAGCCCCAGCATTTT	CASSPPGTRNQPQHF
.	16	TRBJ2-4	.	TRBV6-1	TGTGCCAGCAGTGAATTTGGCGGGGGCGTTCAAAACATTCAGTACTTC	CASSEFGGGVQNIQYF
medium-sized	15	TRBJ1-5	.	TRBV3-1	TGTGCCAGCAGCCAAGGGACACGAGGCCGTCAGCCCCAGCATTTT	CASSQGTRGRQPQHF
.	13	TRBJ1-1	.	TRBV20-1	TGCAGCCCCGCCCGGGGGTCGGTTACTGAAGCTTTCTTT	CSPARGSVTEAFF
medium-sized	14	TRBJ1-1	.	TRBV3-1	TGTGCCAGCAGTCAAACTCAGGGGTACACTGAAGCTTTCTTT	CASSQTQGYTEAFF
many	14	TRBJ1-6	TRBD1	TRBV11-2	TGTGCCAGCAGCTCGGACAGGCTAAATTCACCCCTCCACTTT	CASSSDRLNSPLHF
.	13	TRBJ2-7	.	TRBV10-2	TGCGCCAGCAGTGAGTCATTAGGCCACGAGCAGTACTTC	CASSESLGHEQYF
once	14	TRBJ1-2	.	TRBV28	TGTGCCAGCAGTTTACCCTCAGGGGCTTATGGCTACACCTTC	CASSLPSGAYGYTF
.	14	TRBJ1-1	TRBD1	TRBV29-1	TGCAGCCCCCTTGAAAGGCAGGGGGGATCTGAAGCTTTCTTT	CSPLERQGGSEAFF
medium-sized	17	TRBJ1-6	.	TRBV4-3	TGCGCCAGCAGCCAAGAACTGGGCCGGCTTTATAATTCACCCCTCCACTTT	CASSQELGRLYNSPLHF
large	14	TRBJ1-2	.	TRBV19	TGTGCCAGTACCTCCTCGGGTTTCGGCTATGGCTACACCTTC	CASTSSGFGYGYTF
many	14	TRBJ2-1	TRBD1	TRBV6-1	TGTGCCAGCAGTCGGGACAGGGGTCTCAATGAGCAGTTCTTC	CASSRDRGLNEQFF
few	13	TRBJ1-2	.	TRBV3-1	TGTGCCAGCAGCCTTCAGAGGGCGGGAGGCTACACCTTC	CASSLQRAGGYTF
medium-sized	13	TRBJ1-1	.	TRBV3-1	TGTGCCAGCAGCCAAGTCCCCGCGGGTTCAGCTTTCTTT	CASSQVPAGSAFF
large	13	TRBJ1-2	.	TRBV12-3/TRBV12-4	TGTGCCAGCAGTTTTCGGGGGGACTATGGCTACACCTTC	CASSFRGDYGYTF
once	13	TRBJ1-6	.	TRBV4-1	TGCGCCAGCAGCCAAGACTTGGTTTCACCCCTCCACTTT	CASSQDLVSPLHF
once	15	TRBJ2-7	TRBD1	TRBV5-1	TGCGCCAGCAGCTTGGCTATGACAGGGGCTGACGAGCAGTACTTC	CASSLAMTGADEQYF
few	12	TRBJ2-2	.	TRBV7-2	TGTGCCAGCAGCTTAGCGCGGGGGGAGCTGTTTTTT	CASSLARGELFF
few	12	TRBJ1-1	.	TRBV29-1	TGCAGCGTTGAGGCAGGGGCGACTGAAGCTTTCTTT	CSVEAGATEAFF
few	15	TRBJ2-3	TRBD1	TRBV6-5	TGTGCCAGCAGTTCCGGGACAGGGGATGCAGATACGCAGTATTTT	CASSSGTGDADTQYF
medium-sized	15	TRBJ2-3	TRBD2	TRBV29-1	TGCAGCGGGCAGGGGACTAGCGGGAGTACAGATACGCAGTATTTT	CSGQGTSGSTDTQYF
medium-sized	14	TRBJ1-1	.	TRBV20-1	TGCAGTGCTAGAGATAGAATAGTATACACTGAAGCTTTCTTT	CSARDRIVYTEAFF